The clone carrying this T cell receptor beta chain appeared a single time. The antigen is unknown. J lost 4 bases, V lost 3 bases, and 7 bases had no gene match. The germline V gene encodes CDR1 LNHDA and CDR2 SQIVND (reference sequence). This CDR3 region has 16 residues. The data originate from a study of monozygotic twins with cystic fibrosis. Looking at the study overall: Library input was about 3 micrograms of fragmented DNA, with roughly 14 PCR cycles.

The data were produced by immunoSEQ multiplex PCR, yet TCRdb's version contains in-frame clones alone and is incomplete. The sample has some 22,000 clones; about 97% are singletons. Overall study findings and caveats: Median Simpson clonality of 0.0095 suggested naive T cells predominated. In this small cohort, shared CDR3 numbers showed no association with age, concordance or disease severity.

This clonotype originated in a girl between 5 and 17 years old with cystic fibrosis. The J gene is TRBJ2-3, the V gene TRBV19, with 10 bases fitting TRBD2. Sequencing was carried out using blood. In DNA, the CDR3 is TGTGCCAGTAGTATCAGGACTAGCGGCCCTTCAGATACGCAGTATTTT. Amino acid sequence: CASSIRTSGPSDTQYF.